This note documents a single TCR beta chain sequence. It has no known antigen specificity. The input lacks base qualities; no much larger clone sits a single base away. TCRbeta CDR3 regions were amplified from genomic DNA by means of the immunoSEQ Assay, a bias-controlled multiplex PCR. The paper's data handling went like this. The number of nucleated cells in each sample was estimated by amplification of reference gene primers within the assay. To quantify the absolute abundance of each unique TCRbeta CDR3 rearrangement, sequence reads were collapsed and filtered. For each sample, productive Simpson clonality was calculated as the square root of Simpson's diversity index across productive rearrangements. TCRdb obtained this table from immuneACCESS and retained in-frame rearrangements with V and J assigned. These tables miss some clones; where compared with another copy, unresolved V genes account for less than half of the shortfall, and the remainder is unexplained. That table is the source of V, J and clone size, and D and trimming were worked out from the DNA. This sample has 300,000 to 400,000 clones in its table, and more than 75% of those were observed once. The ten largest clones represent around 3.3% of the sample.

The sample is drawn from a study of blood T cell repertoires in COVID-19 (dated by TCRdb to between 2020 and 2021). Study-level background: Samples covering the acute and convalescent phases of COVID-19 were provided by collaborators in the United States, Italy and Spain. The material from the prospective study consisted of cDNA or gDNA derived from T cells, B-cell-depleted T cells, or PBMCs. Deeply sampled blood TCRbeta repertoires from subjects exposed to, actively infected with, or recovered from COVID-19 were included in the dataset. The repertoires were released in a freely available public database meant as a resource for research on the immune response to SARS-CoV-2. The samples were drawn from two sources: the first 160 participants of the ongoing ImmuneRACE study, and 1,000 to 1,500 subjects contributed by 6 global collaborators. The sample metadata nearly always contained a de-identified subject ID, COVID-19 status, age in years and sex. Where HLA class I and class II types were available, the types were taken from metadata supplied by the sample provider, not from assay-based typing.

From cysteine to phenylalanine, the CDR3 is 16 amino acids long. Only the CDR3 DNA is retained, 48 bases long and in frame from the first base. The germline V gene specifies KGHSH as CDR1 and LQKENI as CDR2. The junction carries 13 bases between V and J, which are trimmed by 5 bases and 0 bases respectively. Results and caveats for the whole study, not just this receptor: How much clinical and demographic metadata was included differed by source and by participant, and the metadata was provided uncurated.

Another Seattle source contributed samples from volunteer blood donors who had recovered from COVID-19. Whole blood was collected in K2EDTA tubes by collaborating institutions according to the institutions' own protocols. For TCRbeta analysis, collaborator samples were shipped as frozen whole blood, as isolated PBMCs, or as DNA extracted from either sample type. The sample comprised peripheral blood. This receptor was taken from a woman younger than 35 who had recovered from COVID-19. The rearranged segments are TRBV18 and TRBJ1-4; the D gene is perhaps TRBD1, from 5 matching bases. The nucleotides read TGTGCCAGCTCATCAAGACAGACTGCAACTAATGAAAAACTGTTTTTT. Its amino acids are CASSSRQTATNEKLFF.